Listed below are T cell receptor beta chains from one sample, sequenced in a study of regulatory T cells in long-lasting Graves disease. TCRdb passed the multiplex PCR reads through MiXCR, listing each CDR3 protein once. The sample lists hundreds of thousands of distinct CDR3 sequences; approximately 23% were seen once. The sequenced sample was peripheral blood mononuclear cells (PBMCs), obtained when the disease was refractory, from a patient treated with antithyroid drugs. These receptors were obtained from a female donor with Graves disease. Each CDR3 is given with its conserved first and last residue. A D gene is named only where the DNA matches it firmly. The size field is filled for only some rows; it gives once, few, many or a size class.

clone_size j_call d_call v_call cdr3_aa cdr3_nt
few TRBJ1-2 . TRBV11-2 CASSLGNTGTSNYGYTF TGTGCCAGCAGCTTAGGCAATACCGGGACATCTAACTATGGCTACACCTTC
many TRBJ2-5 TRBD2 TRBV6-2/TRBV6-3 CASSYLHLAGEIIQETQYF TGTGCCAGCAGTTATCTCCACCTAGCGGGAGAGATAATTCAAGAGACCCAGTACTTC
many TRBJ2-7 . TRBV2 CASSEVFGARNEQYF TGTGCCAGCAGTGAAGTCTTCGGGGCCCGAAACGAGCAGTACTTC
many TRBJ2-5 . TRBV28 CASSLWSAQETQYF TGTGCCAGCAGTTTATGGTCAGCCCAAGAGACCCAGTACTTC
many TRBJ2-7 . TRBV12-3/TRBV12-4 CASTLGSRRPEQYF TGTGCCAGCACCCTCGGATCCAGGCGACCCGAGCAGTACTTC
few TRBJ1-1 TRBD1 TRBV29-1 CSVAVDRGGTEASF TGCAGCGTTGCGGTCGACAGGGGGGGGACTGAAGCTTCCTTT
many TRBJ2-7 . TRBV29-1 CSVEGVGSLMRRNEQYF TGCAGCGTTGAAGGTGTTGGCAGCCTCATGCGTCGTAACGAGCAGTACTTC
many TRBJ2-5 . TRBV12-5 CASGLVPGISQQETQYF TGTGCTAGTGGTTTGGTACCGGGGATCTCCCAACAAGAGACCCAGTACTTC
. TRBJ1-6 . TRBV6-2/TRBV6-3 CASSYSSMTGGSDRYSPLHF TGTGCCAGCAGTTACTCGAGTATGACAGGCGGATCAGACCGTTATTCACCCCTCCACTTT
many TRBJ1-5 . TRBV19 CASSYGLDQPQHF TGTGCCAGCAGTTACGGGCTGGACCAGCCCCAGCATTTT
. TRBJ2-7 TRBD1 TRBV5-4 CASSGGQQSSYEQYF TGTGCCAGCAGCGGGGGACAGCAAAGCTCCTACGAGCAGTACTTC
many TRBJ2-5 TRBD1 TRBV3-1 CASSPKGQPAHGTQYF TGTGCCAGCAGCCCAAAGGGACAGCCCGCCCACGGGACCCAGTACTTC
few TRBJ1-5 . TRBV19 CATKNWTAGSNQPQHF TGTGCCACCAAGAATTGGACGGCTGGTAGCAATCAGCCCCAGCATTTT
few TRBJ1-1 TRBD1 TRBV6-2/TRBV6-3 CASSTRDRGRSAAFF TGTGCCAGCAGTACCCGGGACAGGGGGCGGTCGGCAGCTTTCTTT
. TRBJ2-3 TRBD2 TRBV28 CASSLGLAGETDTQYF TGTGCCAGCAGTTTGGGACTAGCGGGAGAAACAGATACGCAGTATTTT
. TRBJ1-5 TRBD1 TRBV19 CASSTPGTGYNQPQHF TGTGCCAGTAGTACTCCCGGGACAGGGTACAATCAGCCCCAGCATTTT
. TRBJ2-5 . TRBV3-2 CASSHQGFGETQYF TGTGCCAGCAGCCATCAGGGATTTGGGGAGACCCAGTACTTC
. TRBJ1-1 . TRBV29-1 CSVEDEITEAFF TGCAGCGTTGAAGATGAAATCACTGAAGCTTTCTTT
many TRBJ1-2 . TRBV27 CASSLTRHPNYGYTF TGTGCCAGCAGTCTCACCAGGCACCCTAACTATGGCTACACCTTC
many TRBJ1-1 TRBD1 TRBV6-1 CASRAGTVNTEAFF TGTGCCAGCAGAGCCGGGACAGTGAACACTGAAGCTTTCTTT
many TRBJ2-5 . TRBV6-1 CASSKNRETQYF TGTGCCAGCAGTAAAAACAGGGAGACCCAGTACTTC
many TRBJ2-7 TRBD1 TRBV28 CASRSPGQGSYEQYF TGTGCCAGCAGATCTCCGGGACAGGGGAGCTACGAGCAGTACTTC
many TRBJ2-7 . TRBV28 CASSPLGQGVYEQYF TGTGCCAGCAGTCCCTTGGGGCAGGGAGTCTACGAGCAGTACTTC
few TRBJ1-6 . TRBV11-2 CASSLRGAQDSPLHF TGTGCCAGCAGCTTAAGAGGGGCGCAGGATTCACCCCTCCACTTT
. TRBJ1-2 . TRBV20-1 CSARVAVGQGNTF .
few TRBJ2-7 . TRBV10-3 CAISGGGGDYEQYF TGTGCCATCAGTGGAGGAGGGGGGGACTACGAGCAGTACTTC
many TRBJ2-7 . TRBV28 CASRLPTRDEQYF TGTGCCAGCAGGCTACCGACCCGGGACGAGCAGTACTTC
. TRBJ2-7 . TRBV20-1 CSARKGSSGEQYF TGCAGTGCTAGAAAGGGTAGCTCGGGCGAGCAGTACTTC
. TRBJ1-1 . TRBV7-9 CASSVQGSGNTEAFF TGTGCCAGCAGCGTCCAGGGTAGCGGGAACACTGAAGCTTTCTTT
many TRBJ1-1 . TRBV12-3/TRBV12-4 CASSYREPEAFF TGTGCCAGCAGCTACAGGGAACCTGAAGCTTTCTTT
. TRBJ2-7 TRBD2 TRBV20-1 CSARLAGVLYEQYF TGCAGTGCGCGACTAGCGGGAGTTCTCTACGAGCAGTACTTC
. TRBJ2-2 TRBD2 TRBV6-1 CASSASAGATGELFF TGTGCCAGCAGTGCGAGCGCGGGAGCCACCGGGGAGCTGTTTTTT
. TRBJ1-5 . TRBV20-1 CSARDLADNGNQPQHF TGCAGTGCTAGAGATCTGGCTGACAACGGGAATCAGCCCCAGCATTTT
. TRBJ2-5 TRBD2 TRBV20-1 CSAPIAGVETQYF TGCAGTGCTCCTATAGCGGGGGTTGAGACCCAGTACTTC
. TRBJ2-7 . TRBV7-2 CASSLEYQTYEQYF TGTGCCAGCAGCTTAGAGTACCAGACCTACGAGCAGTACTTC
many TRBJ2-7 TRBD2 TRBV6-1 CASSASGGAYEQYF TGTGCCAGCAGTGCTAGCGGGGGAGCCTACGAGCAGTACTTC
. TRBJ2-5 TRBD2 TRBV18 CASSRASGGETQYF TGTGCCAGCTCACGGGCTAGCGGAGGAGAGACCCAGTACTTC
many TRBJ1-2 . TRBV6-1 CASTQRNYGYTF TGTGCCAGCACCCAGAGAAACTATGGCTACACCTTC
many TRBJ1-5 . TRBV6-1 CATHGGQNNQPQHF TGTGCCACCCACGGGGGACAAAACAATCAGCCCCAGCATTTT
many TRBJ2-7 . TRBV20-1 CSAVDSYSSYEQYF TGCAGTGCCGTGGACAGTTACAGCTCCTACGAGCAGTACTTC
many TRBJ1-2 TRBD1 TRBV28 CASRPSGGQLTNYGYTF TGTGCCAGCAGGCCCAGCGGGGGACAGCTTACTAACTATGGCTACACCTTC